Listed below are T cell receptor beta chains from one sample, sequenced in a study of preoperative IRX-2 immunotherapy in early breast cancer. Here immunoSEQ multiplex PCR was the method, and the copy in TCRdb shows in-frame clones only, minus some. The sample lists roughly 45,000 clones; 85% to 95% were seen once. The sequencing here drew on tumor tissue, taken after IRX-2 immunotherapy. The receptor set was obtained from a human donor with breast cancer. Each CDR3 is given with its conserved first and last residue. Fields, in order: D gene, clone size, J gene, CDR3 length, V gene, CDR3 protein, CDR3 DNA. The D gene is left open where the match is weak. Some rows have no size entry. The others give once, few or many, or a class for an expanded clone.

D gene: TRBD2; clone size: .; J gene: TRBJ2-7; CDR3 length: 18; V gene: TRBV28; CDR3 protein: CASSPHRLAPTKVGEQYF; CDR3 DNA: TGTGCCAGCAGCCCCCATAGACTAGCGCCTACCAAAGTGGGCGAGCAGTACTTC
D gene: .; clone size: .; J gene: TRBJ2-7; CDR3 length: 16; V gene: TRBV5-6; CDR3 protein: CASSSPTGTRAYEQYF; CDR3 DNA: TGTGCCAGCAGCTCCCCGACAGGGACTAGGGCCTACGAGCAGTACTTC
D gene: .; clone size: .; J gene: TRBJ2-7; CDR3 length: 14; V gene: TRBV28; CDR3 protein: CASSLTPSIYEQYF; CDR3 DNA: TGTGCCAGCAGTTTAACCCCATCTATTTACGAGCAGTACTTC
D gene: .; clone size: .; J gene: TRBJ2-7; CDR3 length: 12; V gene: TRBV7-8; CDR3 protein: CASSSPLYEQYF; CDR3 DNA: TGTGCCAGCAGCTCCCCTCTATACGAGCAGTACTTC
D gene: .; clone size: .; J gene: TRBJ1-5; CDR3 length: 12; V gene: TRBV7-2; CDR3 protein: CASSQGPQPQHF; CDR3 DNA: TGTGCCAGCAGCCAGGGACCCCAGCCCCAGCATTTT
D gene: .; clone size: once; J gene: TRBJ1-2; CDR3 length: 13; V gene: TRBV5-5; CDR3 protein: CASSLAREYGYTF; CDR3 DNA: TGTGCCAGCAGCTTGGCCAGGGAGTATGGCTACACCTTC
D gene: TRBD1; clone size: .; J gene: TRBJ1-4; CDR3 length: 15; V gene: TRBV4-1; CDR3 protein: CASSARQGAGEKLFF; CDR3 DNA: TGCGCCAGCAGCGCCCGACAGGGGGCTGGGGAAAAACTGTTTTTT
D gene: .; clone size: .; J gene: TRBJ2-5; CDR3 length: 14; V gene: TRBV5-1; CDR3 protein: CASSSRQAQETQYF; CDR3 DNA: TGCGCCAGCAGCTCCCGACAGGCTCAAGAGACCCAGTACTTC
D gene: TRBD1; clone size: .; J gene: TRBJ2-1; CDR3 length: 12; V gene: TRBV14; CDR3 protein: CASGDRGNEQFF; CDR3 DNA: TGTGCCAGCGGGGACAGGGGCAATGAGCAGTTCTTC
D gene: TRBD1; clone size: .; J gene: TRBJ2-7; CDR3 length: 13; V gene: TRBV7-2; CDR3 protein: CASSLGRGREQYF; CDR3 DNA: TGTGCCAGCAGCTTAGGCAGGGGGCGTGAGCAGTACTTC
D gene: .; clone size: .; J gene: TRBJ1-3; CDR3 length: 16; V gene: TRBV5-1; CDR3 protein: CASSTADRYSGNTIYF; CDR3 DNA: TGCGCCAGCAGCACGGCCGACAGGTACTCTGGAAACACCATATATTTT
D gene: .; clone size: .; J gene: TRBJ1-2; CDR3 length: 14; V gene: TRBV18; CDR3 protein: CASSLGRTLYGYTF; CDR3 DNA: TGTGCCAGCTCACTGGGCAGAACTCTCTATGGCTACACCTTC
D gene: .; clone size: .; J gene: TRBJ2-2; CDR3 length: 16; V gene: TRBV6-6; CDR3 protein: CASRLGLLRITGELFF; CDR3 DNA: TGTGCCAGCAGATTAGGGTTATTGAGAATTACCGGGGAGCTGTTTTTT
D gene: .; clone size: .; J gene: TRBJ1-2; CDR3 length: 16; V gene: TRBV10-2; CDR3 protein: CASSESRTNANYGYTF; CDR3 DNA: TGCGCCAGCAGTGAGTCTAGGACAAATGCTAACTATGGCTACACCTTC
D gene: TRBD1; clone size: .; J gene: TRBJ2-3; CDR3 length: 17; V gene: TRBV2; CDR3 protein: CASSEVGTGVRTDTQYF; CDR3 DNA: TGTGCCAGCAGTGAAGTAGGGACAGGGGTGAGGACAGATACGCAGTATTTT